A single sample is the source of the 29 T cell receptor beta chains below, sequenced in a study of CD8 T cells in ankylosing spondylitis. Study findings and constraints: Ankylosing spondylitis blood seemed to carry a telltale TCR beta motif made of several highly homologous variants.

What these receptors recognize is not known. One entry per CDR3 protein results from TCRdb running MiXCR on the 5' RACE reads. The top ten hold about 0.49% of the sample, which has 700,000 to 1,000,000 distinct CDR3 sequences, approximately 12% seen once. The sample comprised blood, either unsorted or a sorted T cell fraction (not recorded which). The source of these receptors is a male donor with ankylosing spondylitis.

This chain connects TRBV12-3 or TRBV12-4 to TRBJ1-1; TRBD1 aligns across 9 bases. CDR3 length: 13 residues. The ends lost 7 bases at V and 4 bases at J; junction bases unmatched: 4. The CDR3 here is CASTATGGTEAFF. In DNA, the CDR3 is TGTGCCAGCACTGCGACAGGGGGCACTGAAGCTTTCTTT.

The genes are TRBV12-3 or TRBV12-4 and TRBJ2-1; D is unclear. This CDR3 is built from 16 residues. V shed 3 bases and J shed 4 bases, with 16 bases lying between them. The DNA of the CDR3 is TGTGCCAGCAGTTTTTCCCCTACCCTCGGGTACAATGAGCAGTTCTTC. Amino acid sequence: CASSFSPTLGYNEQFF.

The chain carries TRBV4-2 and TRBJ1-4; D is uncertain. Germline V gene sequence: CDR1 LGHNA, CDR2 YNFKEQ. V lost 3 bases, J lost 8 bases, and 7 bases lay in between. CDR3 length: 12 residues. CDR3 in amino acids: CASSHGEEKLFF. The CDR3 nucleotides read TGTGCCAGCAGCCATGGAGAAGAAAAACTGTTTTTT.

This clonotype was seen a handful of times. The chain links TRBV20-1 to TRBJ1-2; D remains ambiguous. The V and J ends lost 4 bases and 5 bases respectively, with 17 bases between them. CDR3 size: 14 residues. Germline CDR1 is DFQATT and CDR2 is SNEGSKA (reference sequence). CDR3 sequence reads: CSAILSQRSYGYTF. CDR3 DNA: TGCAGTGCTATCCTCAGCCAGCGTTCTTATGGCTACACCTTC.

This clonotype was seen repeatedly, ten times or more. This chain connects TRBV20-1 to TRBJ2-7, with 7 bases aligning to TRBD2. V dropped 0 bases and J dropped 2; count of bases not matched to a gene: 7. CDR3 length equals 15 residues. Germline CDR1 and CDR2: DFQATT and SNEGSKA (reference sequence). The CDR3 nucleotides are TGCAGTGCTAGAGATCCTCCGGGAGGTGCCTACGAGCAGTACTTC. This translates into CSARDPPGGAYEQYF.

V gene TRBV10-3 combines with J gene TRBJ1-2; 9 bases are a match to TRBD1. CDR1 is ENHRY, CDR2 SYGVKD, per germline. J lost 8 bases, V lost 8 bases, and 15 bases had no gene match. The CDR3 consists of 15 residues. In DNA form, the CDR3 reads TGTGCCATCCGCAGCGCGGGACAGGGAATGTACGGCTACACCTTC. It yields the protein CAIRSAGQGMYGYTF.

This chain links TRBV15 with TRBJ2-7; D unclear. Germline CDR1 reads LNHNV; CDR2 reads YYDKDF (reference sequence). Trimming stripped 0 bases from V and 2 bases from J, with 11 bases between. This CDR3 region has 15 residues. The CDR3 is CATSRDLAAAYEQYF. DNA for the CDR3: TGTGCCACCAGCAGAGATCTCGCGGCAGCCTACGAGCAGTACTTC. Together with reference TRBV15 and TRBJ2-7, the CDR3 gives the full variable domain: DAMVIQNPRYQVTQFGKPVTLSCSQTLNHNVMYWYQQKSSQAPKLLFHYYDKDFNNEADTPDNFQSRRPNTSFCFLDIRSPGLGDTAMYLCATSRDLAAAYEQYFGPGTRLTVT.

CDR3 DNA sequence: TGCAGTTGCCGGCCCCGCGATTTCTATGGCTACACCTTC. This codes for CSCRPRDFYGYTF. The gene calls are TRBV20-1 and TRBJ1-2, with D unclear. Trimming removed 8 bases at V and 4 bases at J, with 17 bases between. Germline values: CDR1 DFQATT, CDR2 SNEGSKA (reference sequence). The CDR3 length is 13 residues.

This clonotype was observed a handful of times. The V call is TRBV27, the J call TRBJ2-5; 8 nucleotides align to TRBD1. J was trimmed by 5 bases and V by 3 bases; bases with no gene match: 5. Germline CDR1 is MNHEY and CDR2 is SMNVEV (reference sequence). CDR3 size: 14 residues. The CDR3 protein is CASSFAGGAETQYF. For the CDR3, the DNA is TGTGCCAGCAGTTTCGCAGGGGGCGCGGAGACCCAGTACTTC.

This clonotype was seen at least ten times. The V gene is TRBV6-2 or TRBV6-3, the J gene TRBJ1-5; TRBD1 matches at 10 bases. Looked up from germline, CDR1 is MNHEY and CDR2 is SVGEGT. The ends lost 6 bases at V and 1 base at J; junction bases unmatched: 6. The CDR3 has 16 amino acids. The CDR3 reads CASRRQGAESNQPQHF. The CDR3 DNA is TGTGCCAGCAGGCGACAGGGGGCTGAGAGCAATCAGCCCCAGCATTTT.

The chain has TRBV2 and TRBJ1-1; 8 nucleotides match TRBD1. J lost 3 bases, V lost 7 bases, and 10 bases had no gene match. In germline, CDR1 is SNHLY, CDR2 FYNNEI. CDR3 length equals 15 residues. The CDR3 DNA sequence: TGTGCCAGCAATGGACAGGGAGTAGCGGACACTGAAGCTTTCTTT. Translation: CASNGQGVADTEAFF.

The gene calls are TRBV28 and TRBJ1-1; the D is unclear. The CDR3 consists of 11 residues. Trimming left V 6 bases short and J 11 bases short, with 13 bases between. In germline, CDR1 is MDHEN, CDR2 SYDVKM. The CDR3 sequence is CASRVLATAFF. The CDR3 region has the DNA TGTGCCAGCAGGGTATTAGCTACGGCTTTCTTT. The whole variable domain, remainder taken from reference TRBV28 and TRBJ1-1, is DVKVTQSSRYLVKRTGEKVFLECVQDMDHENMFWYRQDPGLGLRLIYFSYDVKMKEKGDIPEGYSVSREKKERFSLILESASTNQTSMYLCASRVLATAFFGQGTRLTVV.

This clonotype has a count of ten or more. The rearrangement joins TRBV20-1 to TRBJ2-7; D is perhaps TRBD2 (5 bases). From germline, CDR1 is DFQATT and CDR2 SNEGSKA (reference sequence). V lost 2 bases and J 6 bases, leaving 14 bases between the germline ends. There are 13 residues in the CDR3. Here the CDR3 DNA reads TGCAGTGCTAGACAATCGAGCACTAGCGAGCAGTACTTC. Protein sequence: CSARQSSTSEQYF.

The V and J genes are TRBV10-2 and TRBJ1-2; D gene ambiguous. CDR3 length: 12 residues. Germline V gene sequence: CDR1 WSHSY, CDR2 SAAADI. Trimming shortened V by 4 bases and J by 7 bases, and 10 bases separated the two germline ends. This chain's CDR3 is CASSVMVGGYTF. The DNA of the CDR3 is TGCGCCAGCAGTGTAATGGTGGGTGGCTACACCTTC.

This clonotype turned up a few times. The chain couples TRBV7-2 to TRBJ1-1, with D unclear. The V and J ends lost 1 base and 3 bases respectively, with 9 bases between them. CDR3 length equals 14 residues. The V gene's germline CDR1 is SGHTA and CDR2 FQGNSA. The CDR3: CASSLGQSDTEAFF. Written as DNA, the CDR3 is TGTGCCAGCAGCTTAGGGCAGTCGGACACTGAAGCTTTCTTT.

V usage is TRBV27 and J usage is TRBJ2-1; TRBD2 agrees at 8 bases. The germline V gene has CDR1 MNHEY and CDR2 SMNVEV (reference sequence). This CDR3 region has 13 residues. J gave up 9 bases and V 3 bases, and 4 bases lay outside the gene matches. CDR3 bases: TGTGCCAGCAGTTTGACTAGCGACATTGAGCAGTTCTTC. It is translated as CASSLTSDIEQFF.

This clonotype was counted ten times or more. As DNA, the CDR3 is TGCAGTGCCCGGACAGGGATGACAGATACGCAGTATTTT. Residues: CSARTGMTDTQYF. The genes are TRBV20-1 and TRBJ2-3; 8 bases fit TRBD1. The CDR3 contains 13 residues. Germline-derived CDR1 and CDR2 are DFQATT and SNEGSKA (reference sequence). V dropped 6 bases and J dropped 3; count of bases not matched to a gene: 5.

This clonotype has ten or more counts. This chain connects TRBV15 to TRBJ1-2, with 10 bases fitting TRBD1. V lost 3 bases to trimming and J lost 4 bases; unmatched junction nucleotides: 5. This CDR3 has 15 residues. The V gene's germline CDR1 is LNHNV and CDR2 YYDKDF (reference sequence). The CDR3 DNA is TGTGCCACCAGCAGGGGACAGGGGTCCCCCTATGGCTACACCTTC. Amino acids: CATSRGQGSPYGYTF.

This clonotype was seen a few times. The gene calls are TRBV5-1 and TRBJ2-2, with 7 nucleotides matching TRBD2. CDR1 SGHRS and CDR2 YFSETQ come from the germline V gene. The CDR3 has 15 residues. V trimming: 0 bases; J trimming: 5 bases; junction bases outside the gene matches: 4. The CDR3 DNA reads TGCGCCAGCAGCTTGGGCGGGAGCGCGACCGGGGAGCTGTTTTTT. Translation gives CASSLGGSATGELFF.

Many counts were recorded for this clonotype. The rearrangement joins TRBV6-5 to TRBJ1-1, with 9 nucleotides matching TRBD1. CDR1 is MNHEY and CDR2 is SVGAGI in the germline V gene. Unmatched junction bases numbered 4, after V lost 1 base and J lost 7 bases. The CDR3 extends over 14 amino acids. As DNA, the CDR3 is TGTGCCAGCAGTTACTGGGGACAGGGAGGTGAAGCTTTCTTT. This translates into CASSYWGQGGEAFF.

The chain employs TRBV20-1 and TRBJ2-3; 10 nucleotides align to TRBD2. Germline values: CDR1 DFQATT, CDR2 SNEGSKA (reference sequence). The CDR3 is 15 amino acids. J lost 1 base, V lost 3 bases, and 4 bases had no gene match. CDR3 nucleotide sequence: TGCAGTGCTAGCCGAACTAGCGGGGGCACAGATACGCAGTATTTT. It encodes CSASRTSGGTDTQYF.

The chain carries TRBV25-1 and TRBJ2-7; 12 bases align to TRBD2. V gave up 3 bases and J gave up 2 bases; unmatched junction bases: 5. The length of the CDR3 is 16 residues. Germline CDR1 and CDR2: MGHDK and SYGVNS. CDR3 DNA: TGTGCCAGCAGTGATCCTAGCGGGAGGGCAACCTACGAGCAGTACTTC. Its protein is CASSDPSGRATYEQYF.

This clonotype has just a few counts. The V and J genes are TRBV5-1 and TRBJ2-3; D could derive from TRBD1 or TRBD2 (6 bases each). The germline V gene encodes CDR1 SGHRS and CDR2 YFSETQ. The CDR3 is 16 amino acids. Trimming took off 4 bases at V and 2 bases at J, with 17 bases between the two ends. This CDR3 reads CASSIRTGANTDTQYF. The CDR3 DNA follows: TGCGCCAGCAGCATCCGGACGGGGGCTAACACAGATACGCAGTATTTT.

In its sample, this clonotype was seen a few times. The rearrangement joins TRBV9 to TRBJ1-1; D gene unclear. The CDR3 is 13 residues long. CDR1 is SGDLS, CDR2 YYNGEE, per germline. V lost 3 bases and J 4 bases, leaving 10 bases between the germline ends. For the CDR3, the DNA is TGTGCCAGCAGCGCCTCGATCTTCACTGAAGCTTTCTTT. It specifies CASSASIFTEAFF.

The V gene is TRBV3-1, the J gene TRBJ2-5, with a possible D match to TRBD2 (6 bases). With 7 bases removed from V and 5 bases from J, the gap between germline ends came to 14 bases. CDR3 length equals 13 residues. Germline CDR1 and CDR2: LGHDT and YNNKEL (reference sequence). DNA of the CDR3: TGTGCCAGCAAGGGGACTGGTACGGAGACCCAGTACTTC. Protein sequence: CASKGTGTETQYF.

The DNA of the CDR3 is TGTGCCAGCAGCCCAACTCACGAGCAGTACTTC. It is translated as CASSPTHEQYF. The chain couples TRBV7-8 to TRBJ2-7; no clear D. Trimming took 5 bases from V and 5 from J, leaving 7 bases between them. This CDR3 is 11 amino acids long. Germline loops: CDR1 SGHVS, CDR2 FQNEAQ.

The V call is TRBV5-1, the J call TRBJ1-2; D is unresolved. The germline CDR1 and CDR2 sequences are SGHRS and YFSETQ. Trimming removed 3 bases from V and 8 bases from J, with 14 bases in between. The length of the CDR3 is 13 residues. The CDR3 nucleotides read TGCGCCAGCAGCTCACTCACGAAAGGAGGCTACACCTTC. Its translation: CASSSLTKGGYTF.

CDR3 protein: CSASRGTEGSPLHF. The DNA for the CDR3 is TGCAGTGCTAGTAGGGGGACAGAAGGTTCACCCCTCCACTTT. The genes are TRBV20-1 and TRBJ1-6; 7 bases fit TRBD1. This CDR3 is 14 amino acids long. CDR1 and CDR2 from the germline V gene are DFQATT and SNEGSKA (reference sequence). V was pared by 3 bases and J by 9 bases, with 8 bases of the junction left unmatched.

V and J are TRBV18 and TRBJ2-3, with a weak D call TRBD2 (6 bases). CDR3 size: 14 residues. V shed 3 bases and J shed 4 bases, with 11 bases lying between them. The germline V gene encodes CDR1 KGHSH and CDR2 LQKENI. The CDR3 here is CASSPGGSADTQYF. CDR3 DNA: TGTGCCAGCTCACCTGGGGGGAGTGCAGATACGCAGTATTTT.